This TCR beta chain originates from a study of cytotoxic CD8 clonotypes in ibrutinib-treated CLL. This clone has a single count. Repertoires were generated with immunoSEQ multiplex PCR, while TCRdb's copy carries only in-frame clones and drops some. Seen here are some 200,000 clones, 70% observed once, and the top ten hold roughly 6.4%. The source material was PBMCs, sampled after 12 months of ibrutinib treatment. The receptor comes from a human donor with chronic lymphocytic leukemia.

CDR3 protein: CSVGGSGGVLDTQYF. CDR3 DNA sequence: TGCAGCGTTGGGGGTAGCGGGGGAGTTTTAGATACGCAGTATTTT. V is TRBV29-1 and J is TRBJ2-3; 9 bases agree with TRBD2. The CDR3 contains 15 residues. V was pared by 4 bases and J by 5 bases, with 10 bases of the junction left unmatched. CDR1 SQVTM and CDR2 ANQGSEA come from the germline V gene.